A single sample is the source of the 7 T cell receptor beta chains below, sequenced in a study of immune characterization of retroperitoneal liposarcoma. TCRdb processed the PCR reads anew with MiXCR; each CDR3 protein has one entry. The table has just over 1,400 distinct CDR3 sequences, roughly half seen once. The sample consisted of tumor tissue. These receptors all come from a female donor with retroperitoneal liposarcoma.

This clonotype was observed a few times. V and J are TRBV7-2 and TRBJ2-1; 10 positions match TRBD2. Near its end, the DNA agrees better with TRBJ2-5, so the J call may be wrong. The germline V gene encodes CDR1 SGHTA and CDR2 FQGNSA. CDR3 length: 16 residues. CDR3 in DNA: TGTGCCAGCAGCTTACGAACTAGCGGGATGGGTGAGACCCAGTACTTC. Its protein is CASSLRTSGMGETQYF.

This clonotype was detected a few times. The V call is TRBV7-6, the J call TRBJ2-1; no reliable D call. V was clipped by 1 base and J by 10 bases, with 8 bases between them. The CDR3 runs 12 residues. Looked up from germline, CDR1 is SGHVS and CDR2 is FNYEAQ. The CDR3 loop is CASSLVSYEQFF. The CDR3 nucleotides read TGTGCCAGCAGCTTAGTTTCCTACGAGCAGTTCTTC.

J is TRBJ2-5 and V is TRBV6-6; D is perhaps TRBD1 (5 bases). The J call may be wrong; the DNA end is better matched by TRBJ2-7. Germline assignment: CDR1 MNHNY and CDR2 SVGAGI (reference sequence). The CDR3 sequence is 14 residues long. The chain's CDR3 is CASSSHGAPYEQYF. For the CDR3, the DNA is TGTGCCAGCAGTAGCCATGGGGCCCCCTACGAGCAGTACTTC.

The V gene is TRBV12-3 or TRBV12-4, the J gene TRBJ2-1, with 9 bases identical to TRBD1. The DNA end is a closer match to TRBJ2-5, so the J assignment may be wrong. The length of the CDR3 is 15 residues. The CDR3 is CASSWGDRESETQYF. In DNA form, the CDR3 reads TGTGCCAGCAGTTGGGGGGACAGGGAGTCTGAGACCCAGTACTTC.

The chain uses TRBV6-1 and TRBJ2-1, with 8 positions matching TRBD2. Gene TRBJ2-7 matches the end of the DNA better, so the J call may be wrong. Germline V lookup: CDR1 MNHNS, CDR2 SASEGT. This CDR3 comprises 15 residues. The CDR3 loop is CASSSTSGASYEQYF. The CDR3 DNA sequence: TGTGCCAGCAGCTCTACTAGCGGAGCCTCCTACGAGCAGTACTTC.

This chain uses TRBV7-2 with TRBJ2-5; no reliable D call. The CDR3 is made up of 11 amino acids. V lost 6 bases to trimming and J lost 3 bases, with 5 bases between them. Germline lookup yields CDR1 SGHTA and CDR2 FQGNSA. The CDR3 region has the DNA TGTGCCAGCAGTATTAAAGAGACCCAGTACTTC. Translating it yields CASSIKETQYF.

The CDR3 DNA reads as TGCGCCAGCAGTGAGACAGGGCCAGATACGCAGTATTTT. Protein: CASSETGPDTQYF. The rearrangement uses TRBV10-1 and TRBJ2-3; D possibly corresponds to TRBD1 (6 bases). V was pared by 2 bases and J by 4 bases, with 7 bases between. Per the germline V gene, CDR1 is WNHNN and CDR2 is SYGVQD (reference sequence). This CDR3 comprises 13 residues.